The 29 T cell receptor beta chains given below trace back to one sample, sequenced in a study of T-cell reconstitution after alpha-beta-depleted transplantation in children. Preparing the TCRbeta library involved the use of unique molecular identifiers. In TCRdb, the PCR reads were re-called with MiXCR into one record per CDR3 protein. The table lists fewer than 120,000 distinct CDR3 sequences, 9% to 12% of them singletons. The material was PBMCs from the stem cell graft donor, obtained from the stem cell graft. All receptors derive from a human donor who donated a stem cell graft to a child with acute lymphoblastic leukemia.

This clonotype was picked up many times. This chain's CDR3 is CASSRLAGRSSYNEQFF. The CDR3 coding sequence is TGCGCCAGCAGCCGTTTAGCGGGAAGGAGCTCCTACAATGAGCAGTTCTTC. The chain couples TRBV4-3 to TRBJ2-1, with 8 bases identical to TRBD2. CDR3 length: 17 amino acids. V dropped 4 bases and J dropped 0; count of bases not matched to a gene: 8. Looked up from germline, CDR1 is LGHNA and CDR2 is YSLEER.

This clonotype showed up many times. The V call is TRBV24-1, the J call TRBJ2-5; 7 positions agree with TRBD2. There are 15 residues in the CDR3. Germline V CDR1 and CDR2: KGHDR, SFDVKD. With V trimmed by 3 bases and J by 4 bases, 7 bases remained unmatched. CDR3 region: CATSDPGLTAETQYF. CDR3 in DNA: TGTGCCACCAGTGATCCGGGACTAACTGCAGAGACCCAGTACTTC.

The chain has TRBV6-2 or TRBV6-3 and TRBJ1-1; maybe TRBD1 (5 bases). Germline CDR1 and CDR2: MNHEY and SVGEGT. The CDR3 is 13 amino acids. Trimming removed 7 bases at V and 1 base at J, with 10 bases between. The CDR3 nucleotides are TGTGCCAGCATTGTCAGGGCGAACACTGAAGCTTTCTTT. Residues: CASIVRANTEAFF.

About this clonotype: A much larger clone is a single base away; this may be a read error. The chain couples TRBV5-1 to TRBJ2-5, with 7 bases fitting TRBD1. CDR3 length equals 13 residues. Germline loops: CDR1 SGHRS, CDR2 YFSETQ. CDR3 coding DNA: TGCTCCAGCAGCTTCGACAGGGCAGAGACCCAGTACTTC. It translates to CSSSFDRAETQYF.

This clonotype has more than one count but fewer than ten. The V and J genes are TRBV28 and TRBJ2-4, with 7 bases matching TRBD1. The CDR3 runs 15 residues. With 7 bases clipped from V and 0 bases from J, the junction kept 6 bases outside the gene matches. In germline, CDR1 is MDHEN, CDR2 SYDVKM. The CDR3 bases are TGTGCCAGCACTACTAACAGGGGAGCCAAAAACATTCAGTACTTC. Encoded protein: CASTTNRGAKNIQYF.

This clonotype came up many times. The rearrangement links TRBV6-5 to TRBJ2-7, with D perhaps matching TRBD1 (5 bases). Germline assignment: CDR1 MNHEY and CDR2 SVGAGI. V lost 5 bases and J lost 1, with 15 bases in between. The CDR3 loop spans 15 amino acids. This CDR3 is CASSQGAWRSYEQYF. CDR3 coding DNA: TGTGCCAGCAGTCAGGGTGCGTGGAGATCCTACGAGCAGTACTTC.

The chain recombines TRBV7-2 with TRBJ2-3; D uncertain. The ends were cut back, 0 bases at V and 5 bases at J, with 6 bases in the middle. Per germline, CDR1 SGHTA and CDR2 FQGNSA. The CDR3 is made up of 13 amino acids. The CDR3 nucleotides are TGTGCCAGCAGCTTAGCTTTGGTAGATACGCAGTATTTT. The encoded protein is CASSLALVDTQYF. Looking up the rest from reference TRBV7-2 and TRBJ2-3 gives the full variable domain: GAGVSQSPSNKVTEKGKDVELRCDPISGHTALYWYRQSLGQGLEFLIYFQGNSAPDKSGLPSDRFSAERTGGSVSTLTIQRTQQEDSAVYLCASSLALVDTQYFGPGTRLTVL.

This clonotype was seen many times. The J gene is TRBJ2-7, the V gene TRBV5-1, with 9 bases aligning to TRBD2. Germline V gene sequence: CDR1 SGHRS, CDR2 YFSETQ. Trimming at V came to 4 bases and at J to 3 bases, leaving 8 bases not matched to a gene. There are 15 residues in the CDR3. This chain's CDR3 is CASSKGTSLDYEQYF. DNA of the CDR3: TGCGCCAGCAGCAAAGGGACTAGCTTAGACTACGAGCAGTACTTC. Complete variable domain (other parts from reference TRBV5-1 and TRBJ2-7): KAGVTQTPRYLIKTRGQQVTLSCSPISGHRSVSWYQQTPGQGLQFLFEYFSETQRNKGNFPGRFSGRQFSNSRSEMNVSTLELGDSALYLCASSKGTSLDYEQYFGPGTRLTVT.

This clonotype was detected many times. The gene calls are TRBV25-1 and TRBJ2-7, with 10 bases fitting TRBD2. Germline V lookup: CDR1 MGHDK, CDR2 SYGVNS. With V trimmed by 2 bases and J by 2 bases, 3 bases remained unmatched. The CDR3 consists of 15 residues. DNA for the CDR3: TGTGCCAGCAGTGAAAGCGGGAGGGGGCCCTACGAGCAGTACTTC. The encoded protein is CASSESGRGPYEQYF.

This clonotype was seen repeatedly, ten times or more. V is TRBV20-1 and J is TRBJ2-1; 9 positions match TRBD2. Germline CDR1 DFQATT, CDR2 SNEGSKA (reference sequence). This CDR3 contains 13 residues. Unmatched junction bases numbered 4, after V lost 0 bases and J lost 10 bases. As DNA, the CDR3 is TGCAGTGCTAGAGAGGCCAGCGGGAGGGAGCAGTTCTTC. It codes for CSAREASGREQFF.

This clonotype has a count of ten or more. The V call is TRBV9, the J call TRBJ1-4; 7 bases fit TRBD1. The CDR3 runs 15 residues. V lost 4 bases, J lost 4 bases, and 7 bases stayed unmatched. Germline assignment: CDR1 SGDLS and CDR2 YYNGEE. CDR3 in DNA: TGTGCCAGCAGCACCGGGACAGCTTTTAATGAAAAACTGTTTTTT. Encoded protein: CASSTGTAFNEKLFF.

This clonotype occurred a few times. This chain joins TRBV25-1 and TRBJ1-1; D unresolved. V was clipped by 0 bases and J by 0 bases, with 2 bases between them. The CDR3 is 13 amino acids. Germline V CDR1 and CDR2: MGHDK, SYGVNS. The CDR3 loop reads CASSEYLNTEAFF. Here the CDR3 DNA reads TGTGCCAGCAGTGAATATCTGAACACTGAAGCTTTCTTT.

There are many counts of this clonotype. The chain employs TRBV7-6 and TRBJ2-6; 11 bases are shared with TRBD2. The V gene end was trimmed by 5 bases and the J gene end by 2 bases; junction bases not matched to a gene: 5. This CDR3 is built from 17 residues. Per germline, CDR1 SGHVS and CDR2 FNYEAQ. CDR3 bases: TGTGCCAGCAGCCCTAGCGGGAGGAGCCCTGGGGCCAACGTCCTGACTTTC. Translating gives CASSPSGRSPGANVLTF. The entire variable domain, with the rest obtained from reference TRBV7-6 and TRBJ2-6, is as follows: GAGVSQSPRYKVTKRGQDVALRCDPISGHVSLYWYRQALGQGPEFLTYFNYEAQQDKSGLPNDRFSAERPEGSISTLTIQRTEQRDSAMYRCASSPSGRSPGANVLTFGAGSRLTVL.

The rearrangement uses TRBV7-2 and TRBJ1-5, with TRBD1 as a possible D gene (5 bases). Trimming stripped 5 bases from V and 7 bases from J, with 15 bases between. Germline values: CDR1 SGHTA, CDR2 FQGNSA. The CDR3 is made up of 14 amino acids. The CDR3 protein is CASSQQVTGQPQHF. The CDR3 DNA reads as TGTGCCAGCAGCCAACAGGTAACCGGCCAGCCCCAGCATTTT.

On this clonotype itself: A much larger clone differs by one base, so this may be a read error. V and J are TRBV7-9 and TRBJ2-7; the D gene is possibly TRBD1 (5 bases). CDR3 length: 13 residues. Trimming shortened V by 5 bases and J by 8 bases, and 16 bases separated the two germline ends. Looked up from germline, CDR1 is SEHNR and CDR2 is FQNEAQ (reference sequence). The CDR3 sequence is CASSAPRVYQQYF. In DNA form, the CDR3 reads TGTGCCAGCAGCGCTCCCAGGGTTTACCAGCAGTACTTC.

This clonotype was seen at least ten times. The chain links TRBV7-9 to TRBJ2-1; 8 bases align to TRBD1. The CDR3 loop spans 13 amino acids. The junction had 8 bases not matched to a gene; V was cut back by 7 bases and J by 9 bases. CDR1 is SEHNR and CDR2 is FQNEAQ in the germline V gene (reference sequence). The DNA of the CDR3 is TGTGCCAGCACCTGGACAGGGCCTAGTGAGCAGTTCTTC. This encodes CASTWTGPSEQFF.

The sample holds many counts of this clonotype. The chain is built from TRBV20-1 and TRBJ2-5, with D possibly matching TRBD2 (6 bases). The CDR3 runs to 17 residues. With 3 bases removed from V and 1 base from J, the gap between germline ends came to 21 bases. Germline CDR1 is DFQATT and CDR2 is SNEGSKA (reference sequence). The CDR3, as DNA: TGCAGTGCTAGTAGTTGGGACTCTCACAAAGTCCAAGAGACCCAGTACTTC. It specifies CSASSWDSHKVQETQYF.

The sample holds a few counts of this clonotype. The chain joins TRBV3-1 to TRBJ2-3; 9 nucleotides match TRBD2. The CDR3 is made up of 17 amino acids. Germline assignment: CDR1 LGHDT and CDR2 YNNKEL (reference sequence). J lost 2 bases, V lost 7 bases, and 13 bases had no gene match. Written as DNA, the CDR3 is TGTGCCAGCACCCTCCACGCGGGGGGGCAAAACACAGATACGCAGTATTTT. Its protein is CASTLHAGGQNTDTQYF.

There are many counts of this clonotype. This sequence joins TRBV29-1 and TRBJ1-6, with 7 positions matching TRBD1. The CDR3 has 12 residues. Trimming at V came to 5 bases and at J to 6 bases, leaving 1 base not matched to a gene. Germline assignment: CDR1 SQVTM and CDR2 ANQGSEA. The CDR3 DNA is TGCAGCGTTAGACAGGGTAATTCACCCCTCCACTTT. It translates to CSVRQGNSPLHF. The full variable domain, rest sourced from reference TRBV29-1 and TRBJ1-6, is SAVISQKPSRDICQRGTSLTIQCQVDSQVTMMFWYRQQPGQSLTLIATANQGSEATYESGFVIDKFPISRPNLTFSTLTVSNMSPEDSSIYLCSVRQGNSPLHFGNGTRLTVT.

This clonotype was recorded many times. The J gene is TRBJ2-1, the V gene TRBV6-5; the D gene is possibly TRBD2 (7 bases). Germline-derived CDR1 and CDR2 are MNHEY and SVGAGI. V dropped 7 bases and J dropped 4 bases, with 17 bases sitting between them. This CDR3 comprises 15 residues. CDR3 in DNA: TGTGCCAGCACCTATGGGGGGGCAAGTTACAATGAGCAGTTCTTC. It specifies CASTYGGASYNEQFF.

Ten or more counts support this clonotype. The CDR3 nucleotides read TGCAGTGCCCGGGCAGACACAAACACTGAAGCTTTCTTT. As protein: CSARADTNTEAFF. This chain uses TRBV20-1 with TRBJ1-1, with D uncertain. Germline CDR1 reads DFQATT; CDR2 reads SNEGSKA (reference sequence). Trimming left V 6 bases short and J 2 bases short, with 13 bases between. This CDR3 contains 13 residues.

This clonotype was observed a single time. It may be a read error: a sequence one base away is much more abundant. V gene TRBV10-3 combines with J gene TRBJ2-7; D tentatively reads TRBD1 or TRBD2 (5 bases each). With 9 bases removed from V and 5 bases from J, the gap between germline ends came to 11 bases. This CDR3 comprises 11 residues. CDR1 and CDR2 (germline): ENHRY, SYGVKD. DNA of the CDR3: TGTGCCATTGGGGGAACCCACGAGCAGTACTTC. As protein: CAIGGTHEQYF.

The table lists this clonotype with many counts. The gene calls are TRBV7-2 and TRBJ1-4; D uncertain. Germline assignment: CDR1 SGHTA and CDR2 FQGNSA. Deletions cut 3 bases from V and 7 bases from J, with 15 bases between. The CDR3 runs 15 residues. CDR3 loop: CASSLPRSWGEKLFF. The CDR3 DNA follows: TGTGCCAGCAGCTTGCCCCGGTCCTGGGGTGAAAAACTGTTTTTT.

This clonotype was seen many times. This chain uses TRBV27 with TRBJ2-5, with TRBD2 matching over 11 bases. The CDR3 extends over 16 amino acids. V lost 4 bases, J lost 7 bases, and 11 bases stayed unmatched. CDR1 is MNHEY and CDR2 is SMNVEV in the germline V gene (reference sequence). CDR3 sequence: CASSSLASGRWGTQYF. CDR3 sequence (DNA): TGTGCCAGCAGTTCTCTCGCTAGCGGGAGGTGGGGGACCCAGTACTTC.

This clonotype appeared many times. CDR3 region: CASSQKTGPYEQYF. The CDR3 nucleotides are TGCGCCAGCAGCCAAAAGACAGGGCCCTACGAGCAGTACTTC. The chain joins TRBV5-1 to TRBJ2-7, with TRBD1 matching 7 bases. The germline V gene has CDR1 SGHRS and CDR2 YFSETQ. The V gene end was trimmed by 4 bases and the J gene end by 2 bases; junction bases not matched to a gene: 6. The CDR3 runs 14 residues.

Points on this clonotype: A read error may be the cause here, since a much bigger clone is one base away. The conserved phenylalanine or tryptophan is not found at the CDR3 terminus, so this likely reflects a read error. The chain couples TRBV19 to TRBJ2-6, with 7 bases fitting TRBD1. V gave up 9 bases and J gave up 0 bases; unmatched junction bases: 8. Germline values: CDR1 LNHDA, CDR2 SQIVND (reference sequence). This CDR3 region has 16 residues. CDR3 nucleotides: TGTGCCAGCTCCGGGACAGTACGCTCTGGGGCCAACGTCCTGACTTTG. It yields the protein CASSGTVRSGANVLTL.

In this sample, this clonotype turned up many times. V is TRBV10-3 and J is TRBJ2-7; tentatively, D is TRBD2 (5 bases). CDR3 length: 15 amino acids. Germline CDR1 reads ENHRY; CDR2 reads SYGVKD. The germline V and J ends were trimmed by 0 bases and 3 bases, with 12 bases remaining between them. This chain's CDR3 is CAISESSGIFYEQYF. The DNA for the CDR3 is TGTGCCATCAGTGAGTCCTCGGGGATTTTCTACGAGCAGTACTTC.

This clonotype was observed at least ten times. The CDR3 sequence: CSVEFRDGAYEQYF. The CDR3 DNA reads as TGCAGCGTTGAATTCCGGGACGGAGCCTACGAGCAGTACTTC. The chain carries TRBV29-1 and TRBJ2-7; D could derive from TRBD1 or TRBD2 (5 bases each). Trimming took 2 bases from V and 2 from J, leaving 13 bases between them. Germline V gene data show CDR1 as SQVTM and CDR2 as ANQGSEA. This CDR3 has 14 residues.

The sample holds many counts of this clonotype. The chain links TRBV9 to TRBJ2-1; TRBD2 matches at 11 bases. The J segment lost 5 bases and the V segment lost 4 bases, leaving 14 bases of the junction unmatched. The CDR3 has 18 residues. CDR1 and CDR2 from the germline V gene are SGDLS and YYNGEE. CDR3 nucleotides: TGTGCCAGCAGCCGACTACCAGGGCTAGCGGGAGGTGACAATGAGCAGTTCTTC. Residues: CASSRLPGLAGGDNEQFF.